The next 16 T cell receptor beta chains were all read from a single sample in a study of T cells in Graves' hyperthyroidism and ophthalmopathy. TCR beta CDR3 regions were amplified from RNA transcripts. When the TCR CDR3 underwent first-round RT-PCR, the HTBI primer set was used. TCRdb re-called the multiplex PCR reads with MiXCR, one entry per CDR3 protein. The table records roughly 570,000 distinct CDR3 sequences, approximately 14% of them present only once. Sample: blood. All receptors come from a woman in her 30s with Graves' hyperthyroidism.

This clonotype was observed many times. This chain links TRBV20-1 with TRBJ1-1; D ambiguous. V lost 1 base, J lost 1 base, and 10 bases lay in between. The CDR3 has 14 amino acids. Germline CDR1 is DFQATT and CDR2 is SNEGSKA (reference sequence). CDR3 sequence (DNA): TGCAGTGCTAGAGGTAGGGCCTCGAACACTGAAGCTTTCTTT. Its translation: CSARGRASNTEAFF.

This clonotype has just a few counts. The chain couples TRBV5-8 to TRBJ1-1, with a tentative D call TRBD1 (6 bases). V lost 10 bases, J lost 4 bases, and 26 bases lay in between. Germline CDR1 and CDR2: SGHTS and YDEGEE. The CDR3 totals 16 residues. In DNA, the CDR3 is TGTGCCTTGGGCGGGGGCGCGAAGTTTTTGGGCACTGAAGCTTTCTTT. As protein: CALGGGAKFLGTEAFF.

The V gene is TRBV20-1, the J gene TRBJ2-3; TRBD2 agrees at 9 bases. There are 13 residues in the CDR3. V lost 8 bases and J lost 4; bases outside the gene matches: 7. Germline V gives CDR1 DFQATT, CDR2 SNEGSKA (reference sequence). The chain's CDR3 is CSPRLAEADTQYF. In DNA, the CDR3 is TGCAGTCCAAGACTAGCGGAGGCAGATACGCAGTATTTT.

This clonotype was recorded many times. The rearrangement links TRBV7-2 to TRBJ2-5; D may be TRBD1 (6 bases). V was pared by 1 base and J by 2 bases, with 14 bases between. Per the germline V gene, CDR1 is SGHTA and CDR2 is FQGNSA. There are 16 residues in the CDR3. The chain's CDR3 is CASSLGVGQPQETQYF. Written as DNA, the CDR3 is TGTGCCAGCAGCTTAGGTGTAGGACAGCCTCAAGAGACCCAGTACTTC. Based on the CDR3 plus reference TRBV7-2 and TRBJ2-5, the full variable domain is GAGVSQSPSNKVTEKGKDVELRCDPISGHTALYWYRQSLGQGLEFLIYFQGNSAPDKSGLPSDRFSAERTGGSVSTLTIQRTQQEDSAVYLCASSLGVGQPQETQYFGPGTRLLVL.

A few counts support this clonotype. The V call is TRBV20-1, the J call TRBJ2-2; D call uncertain. V lost 7 bases and J 5 bases, leaving 8 bases between the germline ends. Germline-derived CDR1 and CDR2 are DFQATT and SNEGSKA (reference sequence). The length of the CDR3 is 11 residues. The CDR3 DNA reads TGCAGTGTGATAGATACCGGGGAGCTGTTTTTT. Its translation is CSVIDTGELFF.

The rearrangement uses TRBV7-2 and TRBJ2-2, with unresolved D. CDR1 is SGHTA, CDR2 FQGNSA, per germline. The CDR3 is 11 amino acids. V lost 7 bases to trimming and J lost 5 bases, with 5 bases between them. The CDR3 sequence: CASTQTGELFF. The CDR3 DNA follows: TGTGCCAGCACCCAAACCGGGGAGCTGTTTTTT.

For this clonotype: Given a much more abundant clone one base away, this may be a read error. The chain links TRBV24-1 to TRBJ2-7; 14 nucleotides align to TRBD2. From germline, CDR1 is KGHDR and CDR2 SFDVKD. This CDR3 has 17 amino acids. The CDR3 reads CATIPGLAGANSHEQYF. The CDR3 DNA sequence: TGTGCCACTATTCCGGGACTAGCGGGAGCTAACTCCCACGAGCAGTACTTC.

This clonotype was found many times. This chain joins TRBV3-1 and TRBJ2-7; D is undetermined. Trimming stripped 1 base from V and 0 bases from J, with 7 bases between. Germline CDR1 and CDR2: LGHDT and YNNKEL (reference sequence). CDR3 length: 14 amino acids. CDR3 sequence: CASSQVTDSYEQYF. CDR3 bases: TGTGCCAGCAGCCAAGTGACGGACTCCTACGAGCAGTACTTC.

This chain joins TRBV4-3 and TRBJ1-4; TRBD1 is a possible D gene (5 bases). The germline V gene has CDR1 LGHNA and CDR2 YSLEER. The V end lost 1 base, the J end lost 3 bases, and 18 bases lay between the germline ends. The CDR3 is made up of 18 amino acids. CDR3 loop: CASSQGGGFDGANEKLFF. In nucleotides, the CDR3 is TGCGCCAGCAGCCAAGGGGGCGGATTCGACGGAGCTAATGAAAAACTGTTTTTT.

This clonotype was detected only a few times. This rearrangement joins TRBV5-1 to TRBJ2-3, with 10 bases that match TRBD2. CDR3 length: 15 residues. Germline trimming cut 1 base from V and 5 bases from J; bases unmatched to any gene: 4. Germline CDR1 reads SGHRS; CDR2 reads YFSETQ. The CDR3 DNA reads as TGCGCCAGCAGCTTGTCTAGCGGGAGAGGAGATACGCAGTATTTT. Its protein product is CASSLSSGRGDTQYF.

The chain couples TRBV12-3 or TRBV12-4 to TRBJ1-4, with D hard to call. CDR3 length equals 14 residues. V lost 1 base and J lost 5, with 8 bases in between. The CDR3 reads CASSLESGNEKLFF. The CDR3, as DNA: TGTGCCAGCAGTTTAGAATCGGGGAATGAAAAACTGTTTTTT.

In regard to this clonotype: At one end, the junction sequence differs from germline, possibly due to a read error. CDR3 residues: CASSFDSGMSSYEQYF. Here the CDR3 DNA reads TGTGCCAGCAGTTTTGATAGCGGGATGAGCTCCTACGAGCAATACTTC. The chain couples TRBV28 to TRBJ2-7, with TRBD2 matching over 8 bases. CDR1 MDHEN and CDR2 SYDVKM come from the germline V gene. This CDR3 contains 16 residues.

This clonotype came up a few times. The gene calls are TRBV24-1 and TRBJ2-3; D ambiguous. CDR1 KGHDR and CDR2 SFDVKD come from the germline V gene. V gave up 4 bases and J gave up 6 bases, with 4 bases separating them. The CDR3 is 11 amino acids. The CDR3 loop reads CATSDFDTQYF. CDR3 nucleotides: TGTGCCACCAGTGACTTCGATACGCAGTATTTT.

This chain connects TRBV10-3 to TRBJ2-7, with D tentatively TRBD2 (6 bases). V was cut by 4 bases and J by 3 bases, with 13 bases left in between. Germline CDR1 is ENHRY and CDR2 is SYGVKD. The CDR3 spans 14 residues. The CDR3 DNA reads TGTGCCATCAGTGTGGAGGGCCCAAACTACGAGCAGTACTTC. This encodes CAISVEGPNYEQYF.

The gene calls are TRBV5-6 and TRBJ2-5; perhaps D is TRBD1 or TRBD2 (5 bases each). The CDR3 contains 13 residues. V lost 6 bases, J lost 1 base, and 10 bases lay in between. CDR1 is SGHDT and CDR2 is YYEEEE in the germline V gene. The CDR3 DNA is TGTGCCAGCAAGGGACCCCTCCAAGAGACCCAGTACTTC. Encoded protein: CASKGPLQETQYF.

The J gene is TRBJ1-5, the V gene TRBV6-4; TRBD1 matches 9 bases. The CDR3 length is 15 residues. The V segment lost 10 bases and the J segment 2 bases; nucleotides outside the gene matches: 9. Germline CDR1 and CDR2: MRHNA and SNTAGT. In DNA, the CDR3 is TGTGCCACCTCGCAAACAGGGGGCCGCAATCAGCCCCAGCATTTT. Its translation: CATSQTGGRNQPQHF.